These 32 T cell receptor beta chains originate from one sample sequenced in a study of T cells after yellow fever vaccination. In TCRdb, the 5' RACE reads were re-called with MiXCR into one record per CDR3 protein. The table shows under 700,000 distinct CDR3 sequences, with around a sixth occurring only once. The material was PBMCs, obtained 5 to 6 days after the first yellow fever vaccination. These receptors all come from a man between 18 and 29 years old who received the YFV17D yellow fever vaccine.

CDR3 sequence: CASSPLEGETEAFF. The DNA for the CDR3 is TGTGCCAGCTCACCACTTGAGGGCGAAACTGAAGCTTTCTTT. The chain links TRBV18 to TRBJ1-1; D gene unclear. The CDR3 has 14 amino acids. CDR1 and CDR2 from the germline V gene are KGHSH and LQKENI. Between the trimmed V and J ends, which lost 1 base and 5 bases, there was a span of 11 bases.

The chain combines TRBV6-1 with TRBJ1-5; D gene ambiguous. Looked up from germline, CDR1 is MNHNS and CDR2 is SASEGT. The CDR3 runs 14 residues. The germline V and J ends were trimmed by 7 bases and 2 bases, with 12 bases remaining between them. The CDR3 DNA follows: TGTGCCAGCAAACTCGACCCAGGCAATCAGCCCCAGCATTTT. Its translation is CASKLDPGNQPQHF.

V gene TRBV7-6 combines with J gene TRBJ2-1; D possibly corresponds to TRBD2 (10 bases). Germline V gives CDR1 SGHVS, CDR2 FNYEAQ. CDR3 length equals 22 residues. The V gene lost 3 bases and the J gene lost 4 bases, with 34 bases spanning the gap. The CDR3 nucleotides read TGTGCCAGCAGCTTCCACAGGGGGCGCGCGGGATGGACTAGCGGCCTGTACAATGAGCAGTTCTTC. It codes for CASSFHRGRAGWTSGLYNEQFF.

This clonotype appeared a few times. This chain uses TRBV27 with TRBJ1-5, with D unclear. The germline CDR1 and CDR2 sequences are MNHEY and SMNVEV (reference sequence). The CDR3 contains 15 residues. V dropped 6 bases and J dropped 2 bases, with 14 bases sitting between them. The CDR3 here is CASSHTIGGNQPQHF. For the CDR3, the DNA is TGTGCCAGCAGCCATACGATTGGGGGCAATCAGCCCCAGCATTTT.

This clonotype was detected only a few times. The CDR3 protein is CASSKVGYNEQFF. CDR3 nucleotides: TGTGCCAGCAGCAAAGTCGGGTACAATGAGCAGTTCTTC. The chain is built from TRBV21-1 and TRBJ2-1. TRBV21-1 is listed as a pseudogene. CDR3 size: 13 residues.

The table lists this clonotype with a few counts. The gene calls are TRBV28 and TRBJ2-7; TRBD1 aligns across 7 bases. The germline gives CDR1 MDHEN, CDR2 SYDVKM. Trimming took 6 bases from V and 6 from J; bases not matched to a gene: 14. The CDR3 spans 15 residues. CDR3: CASSLGGQRNLEQYV. CDR3 nucleotides: TGTGCCAGCAGCCTAGGGGGCCAAAGGAACCTCGAGCAGTACGTC.

The gene calls are TRBV7-9 and TRBJ1-3; perhaps TRBD1 as D (5 bases). CDR3 length: 15 amino acids. V lost 4 bases to trimming and J lost 0 bases, with 10 bases between them. The germline V gene encodes CDR1 SEHNR and CDR2 FQNEAQ (reference sequence). As DNA, the CDR3 is TGTGCCAGCAGCTCGGGACGGAACTCTGGAAACACCATATATTTT. Encoded protein: CASSSGRNSGNTIYF.

The V call is TRBV5-1, the J call TRBJ2-7; TRBD1 might be the D (6 bases). The CDR3 runs to 14 residues. The V end was cut by 0 bases, the J end by 7 bases, with 14 bases between. Per the germline V gene, CDR1 is SGHRS and CDR2 is YFSETQ. In nucleotides, the CDR3 is TGCGCCAGCAGCTTGGCCGTGGGGGCATGGGAGCAGTACTTC. Amino acid sequence: CASSLAVGAWEQYF.

The gene calls are TRBV5-5 and TRBJ1-1, with a tentative D call TRBD1 (5 bases). The length of the CDR3 is 14 residues. V lost 0 bases and J 11 bases, leaving 17 bases between the germline ends. CDR1 and CDR2 (germline): SGHKS, YYEKEE (reference sequence). In DNA, the CDR3 is TGTGCCAGCAGCTTGGCCCCCGGGACCGTGTGGGCTTTCTTT. This sequence encodes CASSLAPGTVWAFF.

This clonotype was detected a few times. The chain recombines TRBV12-3 or TRBV12-4 with TRBJ2-2; a possible D gene is TRBD1 (6 bases). Trimming cost V 6 bases and J 0 bases, with 14 bases left between them. This CDR3 is built from 16 residues. CDR3 coding DNA: TGTGCCAGCAGACAGGGTTCGGGACCGAACACCGGGGAGCTGTTTTTT. It translates to CASRQGSGPNTGELFF.

The chain employs TRBV12-3 or TRBV12-4 and TRBJ1-3; D is ambiguous. CDR3 size: 12 residues. V lost 5 bases to trimming and J lost 7 bases, with 9 bases between them. The CDR3 nucleotides are TGTGCCAGCAGTAAAATCGGGAACACCATATATTTT. Translating gives CASSKIGNTIYF.

The chain combines TRBV6-5 with TRBJ2-5; D gene ambiguous. With 7 bases removed from V and 0 bases from J, the gap between germline ends came to 6 bases. This CDR3 contains 12 residues. Germline assignment: CDR1 MNHEY and CDR2 SVGAGI. The CDR3: CASTGHQETQYF. As DNA, the CDR3 is TGTGCCAGCACGGGTCACCAAGAGACCCAGTACTTC.

A few counts support this clonotype. The V gene is TRBV9, the J gene TRBJ2-7; D perhaps matches TRBD1 (5 bases). CDR3 length: 14 residues. Germline assignment: CDR1 SGDLS and CDR2 YYNGEE. Trimming took 0 bases from V and 3 from J, leaving 10 bases between them. CDR3: CASSVDQGDYEQYF. For the CDR3, the DNA is TGTGCCAGCAGCGTAGATCAAGGGGACTACGAGCAGTACTTC.

This rearrangement joins TRBV12-3 or TRBV12-4 to TRBJ1-5, with D unresolved. There are 13 residues in the CDR3. Trimming removed 5 bases from V and 4 bases from J, with 9 bases in between. In DNA form, the CDR3 reads TGTGCCAGCAGTCCCTTAGATAATCAGCCCCAGCATTTT. Translating gives CASSPLDNQPQHF.

This clonotype was seen only a few times. The V and J genes are TRBV6-2 or TRBV6-3 and TRBJ2-5; TRBD2 agrees at 9 bases. After removal of 2 bases from V and 4 bases from J, the junction contained 8 bases not matched to a gene. From germline, CDR1 is MNHEY and CDR2 SVGEGT. The CDR3 covers 16 residues. This CDR3 reads CASSYPRLAERETQYF. In nucleotides, the CDR3 is TGTGCCAGCAGTTACCCGAGACTAGCGGAACGAGAGACCCAGTACTTC.

The sample holds a few counts of this clonotype. V gene TRBV20-1 combines with J gene TRBJ2-1; 8 bases map to TRBD2. V dropped 2 bases and J dropped 2; count of bases not matched to a gene: 2. The CDR3 runs to 14 residues. CDR1 is DFQATT, CDR2 SNEGSKA, per germline (reference sequence). This CDR3 is CSARSGGAYNEQFF. The CDR3 coding sequence is TGCAGTGCTAGATCCGGGGGGGCCTACAATGAGCAGTTCTTC.

The chain uses TRBV20-1 and TRBJ2-3, with D possibly being TRBD1 (5 bases). The V and J ends lost 3 bases and 3 bases respectively, with 10 bases between them. The germline V gene has CDR1 DFQATT and CDR2 SNEGSKA (reference sequence). This CDR3 is 13 amino acids long. CDR3 nucleotide sequence: TGCAGTGCTAGTATTCCAGGGACAGATACGCAGTATTTT. This translates into CSASIPGTDTQYF.

This clonotype has only a few counts. The V and J genes are TRBV5-4 and TRBJ1-1; 7 bases are shared with TRBD1. Unmatched junction bases numbered 8, after V lost 2 bases and J lost 4 bases. CDR1 SGHNT and CDR2 YYREEE come from the germline V gene (reference sequence). The CDR3 runs 15 residues. The CDR3, as DNA: TGTGCCAGCAGCTTCAAGACAGGGAAGTCCACTGAAGCTTTCTTT. Protein: CASSFKTGKSTEAFF.

This clonotype was seen more than once but under ten times. The rearrangement joins TRBV20-1 to TRBJ1-4; no definite D call. Trimming removed 5 bases from V and 3 bases from J, with 4 bases in between. This CDR3 is built from 11 residues. The V gene's germline CDR1 is DFQATT and CDR2 SNEGSKA (reference sequence). The CDR3 here is CSARPNEKLFF. The CDR3 DNA follows: TGCAGTGCTCGTCCTAATGAAAAACTGTTTTTT.

This clonotype was seen more than once but under ten times. The genes are TRBV12-3 or TRBV12-4 and TRBJ2-1; the D call may be TRBD1 or TRBD2 (6 bases each). V was pared by 4 bases and J by 2 bases, with 15 bases between. The CDR3 covers 16 residues. The DNA of the CDR3 is TGTGCCAGCAGTTCGTGGGGGGACAACCCCTACAATGAGCAGTTCTTC. Translation: CASSSWGDNPYNEQFF.

The chain has TRBV15 and TRBJ2-7; D not resolved. Germline V gene sequence: CDR1 LNHNV, CDR2 YYDKDF (reference sequence). This CDR3 region has 14 residues. V was pared by 0 bases and J by 2 bases, with 8 bases between. The CDR3 is CATSRDRGPYEQYF. The DNA of the CDR3 is TGTGCCACCAGCAGAGACCGAGGTCCCTACGAGCAGTACTTC.

A few counts support this clonotype. The rearrangement uses TRBV9 and TRBJ2-5; tentatively, D is TRBD1 or TRBD2 (5 bases each). V was clipped by 4 bases and J by 1 base, with 17 bases between them. Germline V gene sequence: CDR1 SGDLS, CDR2 YYNGEE. The CDR3 consists of 16 residues. CDR3 amino acids: CASSLNGDASQETQYF. The DNA for the CDR3 is TGTGCCAGCAGCTTAAACGGGGACGCCAGCCAAGAGACCCAGTACTTC.

CDR3 protein: CASPQGVDTEAFF. The CDR3 coding sequence is TGTGCCAGCCCACAGGGGGTGGACACTGAAGCTTTCTTT. V usage is TRBV7-6 and J usage is TRBJ1-1, with 8 bases that match TRBD1. Germline V gene data show CDR1 as SGHVS and CDR2 as FNYEAQ. V lost 8 bases to trimming and J lost 3 bases; unmatched junction nucleotides: 5. The CDR3 length is 13 residues.

In its sample, this clonotype was seen a few times. The chain has TRBV2 and TRBJ1-5; D is unclear. The V end lost 4 bases, the J end lost 5 bases, and 9 bases lay between the germline ends. The germline V gene has CDR1 SNHLY and CDR2 FYNNEI. This CDR3 has 13 amino acids. This CDR3 reads CASSVSTHQPQHF. The CDR3 region has the DNA TGTGCCAGCAGTGTGTCCACCCATCAGCCCCAGCATTTT.

This chain uses TRBV5-4 with TRBJ2-7, with D maybe TRBD1 (6 bases). V was shortened by 4 bases and J by 3 bases, with 17 bases between the two germline ends. Germline V gene sequence: CDR1 SGHNT, CDR2 YYREEE (reference sequence). The CDR3 length is 15 residues. The CDR3 protein is CASSKTTDSNYEQYF. In nucleotides, the CDR3 is TGTGCCAGCAGCAAGACCACGGACAGCAACTACGAGCAGTACTTC.

This chain joins TRBV27 and TRBJ1-6; D is perhaps TRBD1 (5 bases). The CDR3 loop spans 16 amino acids. The V end lost 3 bases, the J end lost 6 bases, and 15 bases lay between the germline ends. Germline V gene data show CDR1 as MNHEY and CDR2 as SMNVEV (reference sequence). The DNA of the CDR3 is TGTGCCAGCAGTTTGCCGGGGGGGTCTAGTAATTCACCCCTCCACTTT. Translation gives CASSLPGGSSNSPLHF.

V gene TRBV12-3 or TRBV12-4 combines with J gene TRBJ1-1; tentative D call: TRBD1 (6 bases). The length of the CDR3 is 13 residues. V was cut by 6 bases and J by 4 bases, with 12 bases left in between. The DNA for the CDR3 is TGTGCCAGCAGACCCATACAGGGCACTGAAGCTTTCTTT. Amino acid sequence: CASRPIQGTEAFF.

CDR3 sequence: CASSYAPDTQYF. The CDR3 DNA is TGTGCCAGCAGTTATGCGCCAGATACGCAGTATTTT. This rearrangement joins TRBV12-3 or TRBV12-4 to TRBJ2-3; D not certain. This CDR3 region has 12 residues. V lost 4 bases and J lost 4, with 6 bases in between.

This chain connects TRBV25-1 to TRBJ1-1; D may be TRBD1 (5 bases). Between the trimmed V and J ends, which lost 4 bases and 4 bases, there was a span of 13 bases. Germline loops: CDR1 MGHDK, CDR2 SYGVNS. The CDR3 sequence is 14 residues long. As DNA, the CDR3 is TGTGCCAGCAGTGTCCAGGCCGGGGGCACTGAAGCTTTCTTT. Its protein product is CASSVQAGGTEAFF.

This clonotype showed up just a few times. This chain connects TRBV27 to TRBJ2-3, with D maybe TRBD1 (6 bases). The CDR3 has 14 amino acids. Germline V gene lookup returns CDR1 MNHEY and CDR2 SMNVEV (reference sequence). V was trimmed by 4 bases and J by 1 base, leaving 9 bases between them. The CDR3: CASSWRTGTDTQYF. CDR3 nucleotides: TGTGCCAGCAGTTGGCGGACAGGCACAGATACGCAGTATTTT.

This clonotype was recorded many times. This chain joins TRBV4-3 and TRBJ1-2; D is unclear. Germline-derived CDR1 and CDR2 are LGHNA and YSLEER. V lost 0 bases to trimming and J lost 7 bases, with 15 bases between them. CDR3 size: 15 residues. This chain's CDR3 is CASSQDGGSPSGYTF. DNA for the CDR3: TGCGCCAGCAGCCAAGATGGAGGGTCCCCGTCTGGCTACACCTTC.

The chain employs TRBV9 and TRBJ2-5, with D perhaps given as TRBD1 or TRBD2 (5 bases each). This CDR3 is built from 16 residues. Trimming shortened V by 3 bases and J by 5 bases, and 20 bases separated the two germline ends. Per the germline V gene, CDR1 is SGDLS and CDR2 is YYNGEE. The CDR3 coding sequence is TGTGCCAGCAGCGCGGGGCCTTTGACCAGCCTGGAGACCCAGTACTTC. This translates into CASSAGPLTSLETQYF. The complete variable domain, with remaining parts taken from reference TRBV9 and TRBJ2-5, reads DSGVTQTPKHLITATGQRVTLRCSPRSGDLSVYWYQQSLDQGLQFLIQYYNGEERAKGNILERFSAQQFPDLHSELNLSSLELGDSALYFCASSAGPLTSLETQYFGPGTRLLVL.